These T cell receptor beta chains were read from a single sample in a study of shared clonotypes between healthy human individuals. Profiling relied on immunoSEQ multiplex PCR, and the TCRdb table lists in-frame clones only, not all of them. The sample lists more than 2,000,000 clones, approximately 95% occurring once. Sequenced material: naive CD4+ T cells from PBMCs. The receptors originated from a man aged 18 to 29 in good health. Some clones in this sample may be carry-over from other donors' samples. The CDR3 runs from the conserved cysteine through the conserved F or W.

j_call v_call cdr3_aa
TRBJ2-3 TRBV20-1 CSARPVDTQYF
TRBJ2-7 TRBV10-3 CAISEGVGTGSYEQYF
TRBJ2-1 TRBV11-3 CASSLGASGRVDEQFF
TRBJ1-1 TRBV7-2 CASSLQGTGEAFF
TRBJ1-1 TRBV5-6 CASSFRSGGALGTEAFF
TRBJ1-1 TRBV28 CASIPGHLNTEAFF
TRBJ2-1 TRBV5-1 CASSLGTTSYNEQFF
TRBJ2-1 TRBV7-9 CASSSAGGNEQFF
TRBJ2-1 TRBV5-1 CASSLEIGGNEQFF
TRBJ2-7 TRBV18 CASSPPSGRGYEQYF
TRBJ2-7 TRBV10-1 CASPWRGRGLITGVEQYF
TRBJ2-3 TRBV9 CASSVTWTSQRDTQYF
TRBJ1-1 TRBV29-1 CSVERDGPNTEAFF
TRBJ2-5 TRBV4-2 CASSQDRVRETQYF
TRBJ2-7 TRBV5-1 CASSLGSGSVYEQYF
TRBJ2-1 TRBV7-2 CASSLSLPRLAGGSNEQFF
TRBJ1-4 TRBV5-1 CASSLAGTGLGEKLFF
TRBJ1-3 TRBV28 CASSTPTGGSGNTIYF
TRBJ2-5 TRBV28 CASSSGVGGQETQYF
TRBJ2-4 TRBV25-1 CASRQTSGTIQYF
TRBJ1-6 TRBV2 CASSRTVDSPLHF
TRBJ2-3 TRBV18 CASSPGPMDTQYF
TRBJ2-3 TRBV30 CAWKRDRRSFTSGSWTDTQYF
TRBJ1-1 TRBV7-9 CASSLLGSMNTEAFF
TRBJ2-3 TRBV7-2 CASSSPSRRSTDTQYF
TRBJ2-7 TRBV7-9 CASNEGQQFYEQYF
TRBJ2-1 TRBV7-9 CASSLVGDVQFF
TRBJ2-1 TRBV6-1 CASSEAGGPYEQFF
TRBJ2-3 TRBV10-3 CAISEWQVDTDTQYF
TRBJ1-4 TRBV6-1 CASSESGDMLWTKLFF
TRBJ1-5 TRBV29-1 CSVEGTGNQPQHF
TRBJ2-3 TRBV19 CASSSSGRAPRDTQYF
TRBJ1-2 TRBV18 CASSGGVDYGYTF
TRBJ2-1 TRBV27 CASRRPGEARNEQFF
TRBJ2-2 TRBV6-1 CASSEWGSNTGELFF
TRBJ1-2 TRBV28 CASSSDIGTGAGHGYTF
TRBJ1-2 TRBV30 CAWSAYTGAGGYTF
TRBJ1-1 TRBV6-5 CASSYSDRTEAFF
TRBJ1-2 TRBV4-3 CASSRVWQGAGGYTF
TRBJ2-1 TRBV11-2 CASSLAWQKHNEQFF
TRBJ1-2 TRBV19 CASSIKGRSYGYTF
TRBJ2-7 TRBV7-3 CASSVDSGSPYEQYF